Following are 26 T cell receptor beta chains from one sample sequenced in a study of vaccination and CD4 T cells after COVID-19. Their specific antigens are unknown. Once obtained from cultured CD4+ T cells, the DNA was sequenced using the Oncomine TCR Beta short-read assay. One entry per CDR3 protein, called by TCRdb with MiXCR from the PCR reads. The sample has 6,600 or so distinct CDR3 sequences; just under 30% are singletons. This sample's treatment: roughly 10-day PBMC culture with coronavirus spike peptide pools or control peptides (ViraFEST assay). The collection of CD4+ T cells from the unexposed donor took place before the COVID-19 pandemic (2011-2018). The source material was CD4+ T cells from blood, cultured in vitro. All receptors derive from a human donor in good health.

In its sample, this clonotype was seen a few times. The chain uses TRBV9 and TRBJ1-2, with D unclear. The germline gives CDR1 SGDLS, CDR2 YYNGEE. V was shortened by 2 bases and J by 0 bases, with 14 bases between the two germline ends. CDR3 length: 16 residues. CDR3 sequence reads: CASSVQAHSPNYGYTF. DNA of the CDR3: TGTGCCAGCAGCGTGCAGGCCCACTCTCCTAACTATGGCTACACCTTC.

This clonotype was counted a few times. The chain employs TRBV30 and TRBJ1-5; D call uncertain. Germline CDR1 GTSNPN, CDR2 SVGIG (reference sequence). CDR3 length equals 13 residues. Deletions cut 3 bases from V and 7 bases from J, with 13 bases between. The CDR3 sequence is CAWSAGVRQPQHF. CDR3 sequence (DNA): TGTGCCTGGAGCGCCGGGGTAAGGCAGCCCCAGCATTTT.

This clonotype was counted only a few times. The chain employs TRBV6-1 and TRBJ1-4; D not resolved. The germline gives CDR1 MNHNS, CDR2 SASEGT. The CDR3 extends over 12 amino acids. V lost 2 bases to trimming and J lost 10 bases, with 8 bases between them. The CDR3 here is CASSENRRKLFF. DNA for the CDR3: TGTGCCAGCAGTGAAAACCGGCGAAAACTGTTTTTT.

This chain uses TRBV6-1 with TRBJ2-7, with D perhaps being TRBD1 or TRBD2 (5 bases each). The CDR3 loop spans 14 amino acids. Germline V gives CDR1 MNHNS, CDR2 SASEGT. With 7 bases removed from V and 2 bases from J, the gap between germline ends came to 15 bases. CDR3 region: CASKRARGAYEQYF. In DNA form, the CDR3 reads TGTGCCAGCAAAAGGGCAAGGGGAGCCTACGAGCAGTACTTC.

The chain carries TRBV7-3 and TRBJ1-1; no reliable D call. Germline-derived CDR1 and CDR2 are SGHTA and FQGTGA. The CDR3 has 15 residues. Trimming took off 5 bases at V and 3 bases at J, with 16 bases between the two ends. The CDR3 bases are TGTGCCAGCAGCCTCGTTCTTATCGGGGACACTGAAGCTTTCTTT. It translates to CASSLVLIGDTEAFF.

This chain links TRBV30 with TRBJ1-2, with a possible D match to TRBD1 (6 bases). This CDR3 is built from 17 residues. Trimming stripped 3 bases from V and 4 bases from J, with 24 bases between. Germline lookup yields CDR1 GTSNPN and CDR2 SVGIG (reference sequence). The CDR3 sequence is CAWRRGTFKQGIYGYTF. CDR3 nucleotide sequence: TGTGCCTGGAGGCGTGGGACATTTAAGCAGGGGATCTATGGCTACACCTTC.

The chain recombines TRBV5-1 with TRBJ2-2; D uncertain. The CDR3 is 12 amino acids. V shed 3 bases and J shed 7 bases, with 7 bases lying between them. Looked up from germline, CDR1 is SGHRS and CDR2 is YFSETQ. The CDR3 loop reads CASSWFSGELFF. CDR3 bases: TGCGCCAGCAGCTGGTTTAGCGGGGAGCTGTTTTTT. The full variable domain, with the rest looked up from reference TRBV5-1 and TRBJ2-2, is KAGVTQTPRYLIKTRGQQVTLSCSPISGHRSVSWYQQTPGQGLQFLFEYFSETQRNKGNFPGRFSGRQFSNSRSEMNVSTLELGDSALYLCASSWFSGELFFGEGSRLTVL.

Only a few counts were recorded for this clonotype. The CDR3, as DNA: TGTGCCAGCAGCCACGGCGGGACAGACAACACTGAAGCTTTCTTT. Translating it yields CASSHGGTDNTEAFF. V usage is TRBV11-2 and J usage is TRBJ1-1, with 7 nucleotides matching TRBD1. This CDR3 contains 15 residues. V trimming: 5 bases; J trimming: 2 bases; junction bases outside the gene matches: 8. Germline-derived CDR1 and CDR2 are SGHAT and FQNNGV.

The CDR3 protein is CASSYGIGNTGELFF. CDR3 bases: TGTGCCAGCAGTTACGGGATAGGGAACACCGGGGAGCTGTTTTTT. V is TRBV6-5 and J is TRBJ2-2; no firm D call. The CDR3 is 15 amino acids. The V gene's germline CDR1 is MNHEY and CDR2 SVGAGI. V was clipped by 2 bases and J by 1 base, with 8 bases between them.

V usage is TRBV18 and J usage is TRBJ1-5; a weak D match, TRBD1 (6 bases). The germline gives CDR1 KGHSH, CDR2 LQKENI. V was pared by 5 bases and J by 5 bases, with 19 bases between. This CDR3 has 16 amino acids. The CDR3 is CASSSLEGGNHQPQHF. DNA of the CDR3: TGTGCCAGCTCATCCCTCGAGGGGGGAAACCATCAGCCCCAGCATTTT.

This clonotype occurred a few times. The rearrangement links TRBV20-1 to TRBJ1-1; D is uncertain. Germline lookup yields CDR1 DFQATT and CDR2 SNEGSKA (reference sequence). The CDR3 has 14 residues. Deletions cut 3 bases from V and 3 bases from J, with 14 bases between. CDR3 DNA sequence: TGCAGTGCTAGCGTCCCCCGGGAGGACACTGAAGCTTTCTTT. Encoded protein: CSASVPREDTEAFF.

This clonotype was seen a handful of times. The chain is built from TRBV11-1 and TRBJ1-2; 7 bases align to TRBD1. The CDR3 is 15 amino acids. J was trimmed by 6 bases and V by 1 base; bases with no gene match: 8. In germline, CDR1 is SGHAT, CDR2 FQDESV (reference sequence). For the CDR3, the DNA is TGTGCCAGCAGCTTAGGGACAGGAGGGTCGGATGGCTACACCTTC. The encoded protein is CASSLGTGGSDGYTF.

J is TRBJ2-6 and V is TRBV28; D might be TRBD1 (6 bases). CDR3 length: 14 residues. Looked up from germline, CDR1 is MDHEN and CDR2 is SYDVKM. V lost 6 bases and J 1 base, leaving 7 bases between the germline ends. CDR3 protein: CASRDRSGANVLTF. The CDR3 DNA reads as TGTGCCAGCAGGGACAGATCTGGGGCCAACGTCCTGACTTTC.

The V and J genes are TRBV7-2 and TRBJ2-7; maybe TRBD1 (6 bases). The CDR3 totals 17 residues. Trimming removed 1 base at V and 4 bases at J, with 20 bases between. The germline V gene encodes CDR1 SGHTA and CDR2 FQGNSA. The CDR3 loop reads CASSLDTHRVERYEQYF. CDR3 DNA: TGTGCCAGCAGCTTAGATACCCACAGGGTTGAACGTTACGAGCAGTACTTC.

The chain has TRBV7-9 and TRBJ1-6, with 7 bases matching TRBD1. Losses at the gene ends were 6 bases for V and 10 bases for J; bases not matched to a gene: 6. In germline, CDR1 is SEHNR, CDR2 FQNEAQ (reference sequence). The CDR3 covers 13 residues. The CDR3 here is CASSTGVGSPLHF. CDR3 nucleotides: TGTGCCAGCAGTACAGGGGTAGGGTCACCCCTCCACTTT.

The chain is built from TRBV20-1 and TRBJ2-3; D remains ambiguous. There are 14 residues in the CDR3. Germline lookup yields CDR1 DFQATT and CDR2 SNEGSKA (reference sequence). Trimming pared 4 bases from V and 6 bases from J, leaving 17 bases between. The CDR3 sequence: CSAKRIVTADTQYF. The DNA of the CDR3 is TGCAGTGCTAAGCGTATCGTAACAGCGGATACGCAGTATTTT.

This clonotype was observed a few times. V and J are TRBV18 and TRBJ1-5; the D is unclear. Trimming pared 4 bases from V and 5 bases from J, leaving 9 bases between. Germline V gene sequence: CDR1 KGHSH, CDR2 LQKENI. The CDR3 length is 13 residues. In DNA, the CDR3 is TGTGCCAGCTCACTCGCCGGGGATCAGCCCCAGCATTTT. It yields the protein CASSLAGDQPQHF.

This clonotype was seen a few times. The chain uses TRBV2 and TRBJ1-2, with unresolved D. This CDR3 comprises 14 residues. Trimming shortened V by 5 bases and J by 0 bases, and 10 bases separated the two germline ends. The germline CDR1 and CDR2 sequences are SNHLY and FYNNEI. The CDR3 DNA reads TGTGCCAGCAGTCTACAGCACTCTAACTATGGCTACACCTTC. It yields the protein CASSLQHSNYGYTF.

This clonotype was seen a few times. The rearrangement joins TRBV30 to TRBJ1-5; D might be TRBD1 (6 bases). The CDR3 contains 14 residues. Looked up from germline, CDR1 is GTSNPN and CDR2 is SVGIG (reference sequence). The ends were cut back, 4 bases at V and 3 bases at J, with 13 bases in the middle. CDR3 protein: CAWKSGGPNQPQHF. CDR3 DNA: TGTGCCTGGAAAAGCGGGGGCCCCAATCAGCCCCAGCATTTT.

This clonotype was seen a handful of times. The rearrangement uses TRBV7-9 and TRBJ1-1; tentatively, D is TRBD1 (5 bases). V was pared by 0 bases and J by 6 bases, with 8 bases between. Germline V gene sequence: CDR1 SEHNR, CDR2 FQNEAQ (reference sequence). The CDR3 extends over 13 amino acids. Written as DNA, the CDR3 is TGTGCCAGCAGCTTAGCGGGGGAGGCTGAAGCTTTCTTT. Translated: CASSLAGEAEAFF.

V and J are TRBV4-1 and TRBJ2-5; TRBD2 might be the D (6 bases). Trimming removed 0 bases at V and 4 bases at J, with 9 bases between. The germline V gene encodes CDR1 MGHRA and CDR2 YSYEKL. The CDR3 covers 14 residues. DNA for the CDR3: TGCGCCAGCAGCCAAGATATGGGGGGAGAGACCCAGTACTTC. This gives the protein CASSQDMGGETQYF.

The V gene is TRBV27, the J gene TRBJ1-2; 7 bases align to TRBD1. The CDR3 runs 15 residues. Germline loops: CDR1 MNHEY, CDR2 SMNVEV (reference sequence). J lost 4 bases, V lost 5 bases, and 10 bases had no gene match. DNA of the CDR3: TGTGCCAGCAGTGACCCTGGGCGGGACAGCTATGGCTACACCTTC. Residues: CASSDPGRDSYGYTF.

About this clonotype itself: At one of its ends the junction is not consistent with the germline gene, which may arise from a read error. The V and J genes are TRBV7-9 and TRBJ1-1; D is unclear. CDR3 length: 13 amino acids. Germline-derived CDR1 and CDR2 are SEHNR and FQNEAQ (reference sequence). Here the CDR3 reads CASTLGFHGEAFF. In nucleotides, the CDR3 is TGTGCCAGCACCTTAGGCTTTCATGGTGAAGCTTTCTTT. Full variable domain (missing parts from reference TRBV7-9 and TRBJ1-1): DTGVSQNPRHKITKRGQNVTFRCDPISEHNRLYWYRQTLGQGPEFLTYFQNEAQLEKSRLLSDRFSAERPKGSFSTLEIQRTEQGDSAMYLCASTLGFHGEAFFGQGTRLTVV.

This clonotype turned up a few times. The rearrangement joins TRBV30 to TRBJ1-5; unclear D gene. This CDR3 is 12 amino acids long. Germline V lookup: CDR1 GTSNPN, CDR2 SVGIG (reference sequence). The ends were cut back, 3 bases at V and 5 bases at J, with 8 bases in the middle. The CDR3 DNA sequence: TGTGCCTGGAGCGAAAGGGATCAGCCCCAGCATTTT. It specifies CAWSERDQPQHF.

The rearrangement links TRBV21-1 to TRBJ2-7; the D call of TRBD1 is as the table states it, not checked on the DNA. TRBV21-1 is flagged as a pseudogene. This CDR3 region has 15 residues. CDR3 sequence (DNA): TGTGCCAGCAGCTTGGCCGGGACAGGATTCTACGAGCAGTACTTC. Amino acids: CASSLAGTGFYEQYF.

The table lists this clonotype with a few counts. This sequence joins TRBV24-1 and TRBJ1-2; no clear D gene. Germline V gene lookup returns CDR1 KGHDR and CDR2 SFDVKD. V lost 5 bases, J lost 4 bases, and 10 bases lay in between. The CDR3 runs 13 residues. CDR3 nucleotides: TGTGCCACCAGTGCGGGGAGATTCTATGGCTACACCTTC. It encodes CATSAGRFYGYTF.